This T cell receptor beta chain is drawn from a study of CD8+CD57+ T cells in acquired aplastic anemia. In the study overall: On average, sorted CD4+ and CD8+ cells gave roughly 3 ug of DNA. General study findings and limits: The CD8+ Simpson's diversity of patients and controls was not significantly different. The number of CD8+ CDR3 sequences shared by patients and controls was twenty-nine.

TCR beta VDJ and CDR3 profiling used genomic DNA as template. MiXCR, applied by TCRdb to the reads, yields one record per CDR3 protein. The sample has 180,000 or so distinct CDR3 sequences, around half seen once. An expansion of CD8+CD57+ cells by flow cytometry had been shown in patients chosen for sequencing. All participating patients were living with severe acquired aplastic anemia. This clonotype showed up many times. Its antigen remains unknown. Sequenced input: sorted CD4+, CD8+, or CD8+CD57+ T cells (not recorded which) from PBMCs. This receptor was obtained from a human donor with aplastic anemia.

CDR3 DNA: TGTGCCAGCAGCTTGGGACAGACCATCTATGGCTACACCTTC. Its translation is CASSLGQTIYGYTF. The J gene is TRBJ1-2, the V gene TRBV5-5, with a possible D match to TRBD1 (5 bases). The V and J ends lost 0 bases and 4 bases respectively, with 10 bases between them. The germline V gene encodes CDR1 SGHKS and CDR2 YYEKEE (reference sequence). The CDR3 has 14 residues.